This TCR beta chain was documented in a study of tumor and adjacent non-tumor tissue in lung cancer. The overall study: There were around 11 adenocarcinoma, 2 squamous cell carcinoma and 1 small cell lung cancer cases.

No cell sorting was done before RNA was extracted from the tissue. Between August and November 2014, newly diagnosed, chemotherapy-naive lung cancer patients underwent thoracic surgery in China. TCRbeta libraries were built with three rounds of nested PCR, modified from ARM-PCR. TCRdb re-analysed the multiplex PCR reads in MiXCR, keeping a single row per CDR3 protein. The sample lists fewer than 150,000 distinct CDR3 sequences, around 66% occurring once. Ten or more counts support this clonotype. The sequenced sample consisted of lung tumor tissue. This sequence was found in a man aged 55-75 years with small cell lung cancer.

In nucleotides, the CDR3 is TGTGCCAGCAGCCCTAGGCCAGGGCTAGCGGGAGTCGGGGAGCAGTTCTTC. This codes for CASSPRPGLAGVGEQFF. The rearrangement uses TRBV11-1 and TRBJ2-1; 10 bases agree with TRBD2. With V trimmed by 5 bases and J by 10 bases, 17 bases remained unmatched. This CDR3 has 17 residues. Germline lookup yields CDR1 SGHAT and CDR2 FQDESV (reference sequence).